This T cell receptor (beta chain) stems from a study of T cell repertoires in cytomegalovirus infection (dated by TCRdb to the late 2010s). General notes on the study: Because public TCR beta signatures pointed to carriage of CMV infection together with the matching HLA type, the HLA type of each donor mattered for the analysis.

Here is what the overall study found, with its caveats: In the ex vivo response, HLA-C-restricted CMV-specific TCR beta clonotypes were dominant, and in two of eight donors the single most frequent clonotype came from this HLA-C-restricted group. Cumulative frequency of public TCR beta family members discriminated carriers of CMV infection plus the relevant HLA type in this cohort and an independent approximately 350-donor cohort.

Relative to germline, V is 5 bases shorter and J is 1 base shorter, with 8 bases between their ends. From cysteine to phenylalanine, the CDR3 is 13 amino acids long. Of all the DNA, just the CDR3 is kept, 39 bases in frame from base 1. The germline V gene specifies SGHTA as CDR1 and FQGNSA as CDR2. Details on this clonotype: No antigen is known for it. No base quality values were provided; no much bigger clone lies one nucleotide off.

The instrument was an Illumina HiSeq 1500. The public reads were quality trimmed at Q25 with fastp and then assembled into clones with MiXCR by TCRdb, keeping productive beta chains. Every entry covers one CDR3 protein and lists the most common genes and DNA from its rows. The sample records 200,000 to 250,000 distinct CDR3 sequences, over 20% of which are singletons. Of the sample, about 20% is held by the ten largest clones. This sequence was found in a human donor in good health (CMV status not recorded). Some clones in this sample may be carry-over from other donors' samples. The chain uses TRBV7-2 and TRBJ2-5; the D region possibly corresponds to TRBD1 (5 bases align). Input material: CD8+ T cells from PBMCs. The CDR3 protein: CASSRQTQETQYF. The DNA sequence is as follows: TGTGCCAGCAGCCGACAGACCCAAGAGACCCAGTACTTC. Extended through the reference TRBV7-2 and TRBJ2-5 proteins, this CDR3 yields the full variable domain: GAGVSQSPSNKVTEKGKDVELRCDPISGHTALYWYRQSLGQGLEFLIYFQGNSAPDKSGLPSDRFSAERTGGSVSTLTIQRTQQEDSAVYLCASSRQTQETQYFGPGTRLLVL.